The clone carrying this T cell receptor (beta chain) came up a few times. This sample was taken from a study of T cell responses to AZD1222 COVID-19 vaccine. The CDR3 sequence is 15 residues long. CDR1 is MNHEY and CDR2 is SMNVEV in the germline V gene (reference sequence). The germline V and J ends were trimmed by 6 bases and 4 bases, with 16 bases remaining between them. TCRdb's copy holds only in-frame clones and misses some; the assay was immunoSEQ multiplex PCR. The sample lists about 100,000 clones, around 83% occurring once. Sequenced material: peripheral blood, taken on day 0 of AZD1222 vaccination. The source of this sequence is an adult in good health. The chain links TRBV27 to TRBJ2-1, with D hard to call. The CDR3 reads CASRLGSPGYNEQFF. CDR3 bases: TGTGCCAGCAGGCTAGGAAGCCCTGGGTACAATGAGCAGTTCTTC.